This T cell receptor beta chain was obtained from a study of OX40 agonist ivuxolimab in advanced cancers. Background on the whole study: Ivuxolimab, which targeted the costimulatory receptor OX40 (CD134), was an agonistic, fully human IgG2 monoclonal antibody. Partial responses occurred in three dose-escalation patients: two with cutaneous melanoma and one with hepatocellular carcinoma. Among the approximately 50 dose-escalation patients, around 19 had hepatocellular carcinoma, around 15 melanoma, 9 renal cell carcinoma and 9 head and neck cancer. In the dose-escalation cohort, 65% to 85% of patients were male, and the mean age was 60 years with a range of roughly 23 to 79. Peripheral TCRbeta sequencing was intended to test whether TCR sequence diversity was altered and clonal T-cell expansion was caused by ivuxolimab. Intravenous ivuxolimab was administered to patients every 2 weeks at six dose levels: 0.01, 0.1, 0.3, 1.5, 3 and 10 mg/kg. Patients were allowed to have had prior anti-PD-1, anti-PD-L1 or anti-CTLA-4 therapy, and around two fifths of the dose-escalation patients had been treated with checkpoint inhibitors. The paper describes the monotherapy dose-escalation part (N of about 47 patients) of the phase I trial of ivuxolimab.

Genomic DNA was isolated from the sorted cells so that the TCRbeta CDR3 region could be sequenced. The immunoSEQ Assay was used for sequencing of TCRbeta CDR3 regions. TCRdb took over this immuneACCESS table, retaining in-frame rearrangements with V and J assigned. Such tables are incomplete; in checked studies, under half of the missing clones stem from an unresolved V gene, and the remainder is unexplained. The sample contains around 80,000 clones, 89% of them found a single time. Of the sample, over 0.15% falls within the top ten clones. The study at large found these results: Antigen specificity was not determined for the clonally expanded peripheral T cells. On average, CD8+ T cells showed more expanded clones than CD4+ T cells after ivuxolimab. At doses from 0.1 to 3.0 mg/kg, clonal expansion was seen in both CD4+ and CD8+ blood T cells between baseline and week 6. In the 0.1-3.0 mg/kg groups, partial responders were among the patients with the lowest normalized peripheral clonal expansion, particularly in CD8+ T cells. Low levels of normalized T-cell clonal expansion were also seen in some patients who did not respond.

As for this clone: Its antigen target is currently unknown. No much larger clonotype is one base removed from it; base qualities were not supplied.

From cysteine to phenylalanine, the CDR3 is 11 amino acids long. Just the 33-base CDR3 DNA is kept, in frame starting at base 1. According to the germline V gene, CDR1 reads SQVTM and CDR2 reads ANQGSEA. Germline trimming amounts to 6 bases on V and 10 bases on J, with 8 as the count of junction bases outside the gene matches. The trial excluded patients who had a history of autoimmune disease or were on systemic immunosuppression. In every dose cohort, peripheral blood was drawn for TCR sequencing at baseline, cycle 4 day 1, and cycle 7 day 1. The samples were drawn from a first-in-human, open-label, multicenter phase I dose-escalation trial of ivuxolimab. Adults with locally advanced or metastatic melanoma, renal cell carcinoma, hepatocellular carcinoma or head and neck squamous cell carcinoma were enrolled in the trial. Before TCR sequencing, CD4+ and CD8+ T cells were separately sorted from peripheral blood.

Recombination connected TRBV29-1 to TRBJ1-1, and 7 bases in between align with TRBD1. The clonotype originates from an adult with an advanced solid tumor such as melanoma, head and neck, liver or kidney cancer. The sample was CD4+ or CD8+ T cells sorted from blood, taken in a trial of the OX40 agonist ivuxolimab. The CDR3 amino acid sequence is: CSVDREGGAFF. The nucleotides read TGCAGCGTCGACAGGGAAGGGGGAGCTTTCTTT.